Listed below are T cell receptor beta chains from one sample, sequenced in a study of T cells after yellow fever vaccination. TCRdb processed the 5' RACE reads anew with MiXCR; each CDR3 protein has one entry. Of about 150,000 distinct CDR3 sequences listed, approximately 6.2% are singletons. Sequences were derived from CD4+ T cells sorted from PBMCs, sampled on the day of the first yellow fever vaccination. The receptors come from a man between 18 and 29 years old who received the YFV17D yellow fever vaccine. The CDR3 runs from the conserved cysteine through the conserved F or W. D genes are given only for firm matches. The size field is filled for only some rows; it gives once, few, many or a size class.

size	V	J	D	DNA	CDR3
many	TRBV7-2	TRBJ1-1	TRBD1	TGTGCCAGCGAACAGGGGGGAAATCCGGTCGCTTTCTTT	CASEQGGNPVAFF
many	TRBV28	TRBJ2-1	TRBD2	TGTGCCAGCAGGACAGCGGGGAATGAGCAGTTCTTC	CASRTAGNEQFF
many	TRBV28	TRBJ1-2	NA	TGTGCCAGCAGTTGGGGAACCTATGGCTACACCTTC	CASSWGTYGYTF
few	TRBV5-6	TRBJ2-3	NA	TGTGCCAGCAGCTTGGGGCAGGGGATAGATACGCAGTATTTT	CASSLGQGIDTQYF
few	TRBV12-3/TRBV12-4	TRBJ2-1	NA	TGTGCCAGCAGTTTTAGTAGCTCCTACAATGAGCAGTTCTTC	CASSFSSSYNEQFF
few	TRBV11-2	TRBJ2-6	NA	TGTGCCAGCAGCTTAGAACGCAGGGGAAGATCTGGGGCCAACGTCCTGACTTTC	CASSLERRGRSGANVLTF
few	TRBV7-2	TRBJ1-2	NA	TGTGCCAGCACCTTGCTGGGGAGCGGCGGCTACACCTTC	CASTLLGSGGYTF
NA	TRBV11-2	TRBJ1-6	NA	TGTGCCAGCGGAGTTATGAGGGACAATCGCCCCCTCCACTTT	CASGVMRDNRPLHF
NA	TRBV6-5	TRBJ1-1	NA	TGTGCCAGCAGTTACTCTCGGGCACCTAGTCTGAAGGGTGAAGCTTTCTTT	CASSYSRAPSLKGEAFF
many	TRBV11-1	TRBJ2-4	TRBD1	TGTGCCAGCAGCACCTGGGACAGGGTTAACATTCAGTACTTC	CASSTWDRVNIQYF
many	TRBV5-1	TRBJ2-5	NA	TGCGCCAGCACCGAAGGCCAGCAAGAGACCCAGTACTTC	CASTEGQQETQYF
many	TRBV5-5	TRBJ2-3	TRBD1	TGTGCCAGCAGCTTGGTGCAGGGGGTAGACACAGATACGCAGTATTTT	CASSLVQGVDTDTQYF
NA	TRBV5-5	TRBJ2-2	NA	TGTGCCAGCAGCTTGGGTTACAGCGCGAACACCGGGGAGCTGTTTTTT	CASSLGYSANTGELFF
many	TRBV4-1	TRBJ1-5	NA	TGCGCCAGCAGCGAGTTCCCGGGCGTGAGCAATCAGCCCCAGCATTTT	CASSEFPGVSNQPQHF
few	TRBV10-3	TRBJ2-1	NA	TGTGCCGCCGAGGGTGATACCTACAATGAGCAGTTCTTC	CAAEGDTYNEQFF
many	TRBV5-1	TRBJ1-2	NA	TGCGCCAGCAGGGACGATGGGTATGGCTACACCTTC	CASRDDGYGYTF
NA	TRBV11-2	TRBJ2-3	NA	TGTGCCAGCAGCATCGGACAGCACGCCATCGGATTCACAGATACGCAGTATTTT	CASSIGQHAIGFTDTQYF
few	TRBV7-9	TRBJ2-5	NA	TGTGCCAGCAGCTTGTTCGGGGCCCAAGAGACCCAGTACTTC	CASSLFGAQETQYF
many	TRBV7-9	TRBJ2-3	NA	TGTGCCAGCAGCCTCCTAGGGGCAGATACGCAGTATTTT	CASSLLGADTQYF
many	TRBV7-2	TRBJ1-6	TRBD1	TGTGCCAGCAGCGGACAGGTACCACCCCTCCACTTT	CASSGQVPPLHF
few	TRBV5-1	TRBJ2-5	NA	TGCGCCAGCAACGCCGGGACGGAAGAGACCCAGTACTTC	CASNAGTEETQYF
many	TRBV5-6	TRBJ2-3	NA	TGTGCCAGCAGCTTGCAGCGCGATACGCAGTATTTT	CASSLQRDTQYF
many	TRBV12-3/TRBV12-4	TRBJ2-7	TRBD1	TGTGCCAGCAGTCGCACAGGGGATAAGTACTTC	CASSRTGDKYF
few	TRBV19	TRBJ2-5	NA	TGTGCCAGTAGTATAAAGCTTCTACAAGAGACCCAGTACTTC	CASSIKLLQETQYF
many	TRBV7-7	TRBJ2-3	TRBD2	TGTGCTAGCAGCTTAGGTCCCCCGGGAGGGAATACTGATACGCAGTATTTT	CASSLGPPGGNTDTQYF
NA	TRBV28	TRBJ1-2	NA	TGTGCCAGCAGGGACAGCGTTAACTATGGCTACACCTTC	CASRDSVNYGYTF
many	TRBV10-2	TRBJ2-2	NA	TGCGCCAGCAGTGAGTGGGCCGGGGAGCTGTTTTTT	CASSEWAGELFF
many	TRBV9	TRBJ2-2	NA	TGTGCCAGCAGCGTAGATTTTGGCGGGGAGCTGTTTTTT	CASSVDFGGELFF
many	TRBV7-9	TRBJ1-4	NA	TGTGCCAGCAGCTTAGTCAGTTCCACCTCAGAAAAACTGTTTTTT	CASSLVSSTSEKLFF
few	TRBV7-8	TRBJ1-3	NA	TGTGCCAGCAGCTTAGCCAGGGAAAACACCATATATTTT	CASSLARENTIYF
NA	TRBV5-1	TRBJ2-1	NA	TGCGGCAGCAGCAGGACCGGTGAGCAGTTCTTC	CGSSRTGEQFF
NA	TRBV20-1	TRBJ2-5	TRBD2	TGCTGTGCTAGCCGTAGTAGCGGGGGGGAAAGTGAGACCCAGTACTTC	CCASRSSGGESETQYF
many	TRBV12-3/TRBV12-4	TRBJ2-5	NA	TGTGCCAGTGCGGTGAATGCCAGGGACGAGACCCAGTACTTC	CASAVNARDETQYF
few	TRBV6-5	TRBJ2-5	TRBD1	TGTGCCAGCAGTTACCCGGACAGGCGAGAGACCCAGTACTTC	CASSYPDRRETQYF
many	TRBV5-1	TRBJ2-6	NA	TGCGCCAGCAGCCTCGAGCACCTCGATGGGGCCAACGTCCTGACTTTC	CASSLEHLDGANVLTF
medium-sized	TRBV10-3	TRBJ2-7	NA	TGTGCCATCAGTGACCCGGGACTTCCTAACTACGAGCAGTACTTC	CAISDPGLPNYEQYF
NA	TRBV20-1	TRBJ2-4	NA	TGCTTTGCTAGAGATGGTCAGGGAGGAAACATTCAGTACTTC	CFARDGQGGNIQYF
few	TRBV7-9	TRBJ1-6	TRBD1	TGTGCCAGCAGCACGACAGGGATTATCTCACCCCTCCACTTT	CASSTTGIISPLHF
many	TRBV7-8	TRBJ1-2	TRBD1	TGTGCCAGCAGCCAGTGGACAGGGGGCAACTATGGCTACACCTTC	CASSQWTGGNYGYTF
many	TRBV20-1	TRBJ2-5	NA	TGCAGTGCTCCACTCGGTGGACAGAAAGAGACCCAGTACTTC	CSAPLGGQKETQYF
many	TRBV7-9	TRBJ1-1	NA	TGTGCCAGCAGCTTCTCGGACACTGAAGCTTTCTTT	CASSFSDTEAFF
many	TRBV4-1	TRBJ1-4	TRBD1	TGCGCCAGCAGCCAAGGGACAGGGGTTTCCACTAATGAAAAACTGTTTTTT	CASSQGTGVSTNEKLFF
NA	TRBV6-5	TRBJ2-2	NA	TGTGCCAGCAGTTACAGGGGACAGAACACCGGGGAGCTGTTTTTT	CASSYRGQNTGELFF